This TCR beta chain was recorded in a study of shared clonotypes between healthy human individuals. Both subsets, CD45RA+ naive and CD45RA-negative memory, were split from the CD4+ cells. J was trimmed by 1 base and V by 4 bases; bases with no gene match: 1. The CDR3 is made up of 15 amino acids. CDR1 is MDHEN and CDR2 is SYDVKM in the germline V gene. Assay runs were performed at deep level. In the authors' methods: Because ImmunoSEQ provided only junction sequences with no quality scores, the filtering differed. The data were produced by immunoSEQ multiplex PCR, yet TCRdb's version contains in-frame clones alone and is incomplete. From that table come the V and J calls and clone size; the DNA was used to work out D and trimming. The profile covers about 680,000 clones, with approximately 79% appearing a single time and around 1.8% taken by the ten largest.

This clonotype was obtained from a woman aged 30 to 39 in good health. This chain uses TRBV28 with TRBJ2-1; 10 nucleotides agree with TRBD2. Sequencing used memory CD4+ T cells sorted from blood. As to subset: CD45RA-negative fraction. CDR3 nucleotide sequence: TGTGCCAGCAGTTCGGGACTAGCGTCCTACAATGAGCAGTTCTTC. Its translation is CASSSGLASYNEQFF.